A selection of T cell receptor beta chains follows, all from one sample in a study of blood T cell repertoires in COVID-19. Profiling relied on immunoSEQ multiplex PCR, and the TCRdb table lists in-frame clones only, not all of them. The sample yields 250,000 to 350,000 clones, roughly 90% seen once. Sequenced: peripheral blood. The receptor source for this set is a woman aged 25 to 45 with COVID-19, enrolled during active disease. Each CDR3 is given with its conserved first and last residue. D genes are given only for firm matches. Clone size is stated in some rows and not others, as once, few, many or a class when expanded.

clone_size | d_call | j_call | v_call | cdr3_aa | cdr3_nt
once | NA | TRBJ1-1 | TRBV6-5 | CASSRRGEAFF | TGTGCCAGCAGCCGAAGGGGTGAAGCTTTCTTT
NA | NA | TRBJ1-1 | TRBV20-1 | CSASDRNLGAFF | TGCAGTGCTAGTGACAGGAACTTAGGAGCTTTCTTT
NA | TRBD1 | TRBJ1-2 | TRBV28 | CASSLKGAPSYGYTF | TGTGCCAGCAGTTTAAAGGGGGCCCCCTCCTATGGCTACACCTTC
NA | TRBD1 | TRBJ2-7 | TRBV7-4 | CASLFPGQGFYEQYF | TGTGCCAGCTTATTTCCGGGACAGGGTTTTTACGAGCAGTACTTC
NA | TRBD2 | TRBJ2-3 | TRBV2 | CASSILAGVGGDTQYF | TGTGCCAGCAGTATACTAGCGGGAGTTGGCGGAGATACGCAGTATTTT
NA | NA | TRBJ2-7 | TRBV5-6 | CASSLKGVSYEQYF | TGTGCCAGCAGCTTGAAAGGGGTCTCCTACGAGCAGTACTTC
few | TRBD1 | TRBJ1-4 | TRBV5-8 | CASSFGTGGTPNEKLFF | TGTGCCAGCAGCTTCGGGACAGGGGGCACCCCAAATGAAAAACTGTTTTTT
NA | TRBD2 | TRBJ2-3 | TRBV3-1/TRBV3-2 | CASSPGLAGGLGDTQYF | TGTGCCAGCAGCCCGGGACTAGCGGGAGGGCTGGGGGATACGCAGTATTTT
NA | TRBD1 | TRBJ2-3 | TRBV28 | CASSLLGTGKDTQYF | TGTGCCAGCAGTTTGCTCGGGACAGGCAAAGATACGCAGTATTTT
NA | TRBD1 | TRBJ1-1 | TRBV5-1 | CASSFSGTVNTEAFF | TGCGCCAGCAGCTTTTCCGGGACAGTGAACACTGAAGCTTTCTTT
NA | NA | TRBJ1-5 | TRBV7-2 | CASSLWTESIQPQHF | TGTGCCAGCAGCTTATGGACAGAATCAATTCAGCCCCAGCATTTT
NA | NA | TRBJ2-2 | TRBV9 | CASSPPRGGELFF | TGTGCCAGCAGCCCACCCAGAGGCGGGGAGCTGTTTTTT
few | NA | TRBJ1-1 | TRBV5-1 | CASSPDGQSNTEAFF | TGCGCCAGCAGCCCGGATGGACAGTCGAACACTGAAGCTTTCTTT
NA | TRBD2 | TRBJ2-7 | TRBV7-3 | CASSSSGSHEQYF | TGTGCCAGCAGCTCTAGCGGGTCGCACGAGCAGTACTTC
NA | NA | TRBJ1-1 | TRBV6-5 | CASIQALNTEAFF | TGTGCCAGCATACAGGCCTTGAACACTGAAGCTTTCTTT
NA | NA | TRBJ1-1 | TRBV29-1 | CSVANRQNEAFF | TGCAGCGTTGCCAACCGACAGAATGAAGCTTTCTTT
NA | NA | TRBJ2-2 | TRBV5-1 | CASSLAGTFNTGELFF | TGCGCCAGCAGCTTGGCAGGGACTTTCAACACCGGGGAGCTGTTTTTT
NA | TRBD2 | TRBJ2-3 | TRBV4-3 | CASSQDELAGDPDTQYF | TGCGCCAGCAGCCAAGATGAGCTAGCGGGAGATCCGGATACGCAGTATTTT
NA | TRBD2 | TRBJ2-3 | TRBV19 | CASRTPGGSGTDTQYF | TGTGCCAGTAGGACCCCGGGGGGTAGCGGCACAGATACGCAGTATTTT
NA | TRBD2 | TRBJ2-3 | TRBV4-2 | CASSQATSGGTDTQYF | TGTGCCAGCAGCCAAGCTACTAGCGGAGGCACAGATACGCAGTATTTT
NA | TRBD2 | TRBJ2-1 | TRBV28 | CASSALAGGLYNEQFF | TGTGCCAGCAGCGCTCTAGCGGGAGGCCTCTACAATGAGCAGTTCTTC
NA | NA | TRBJ2-1 | TRBV13 | CASRRLVYNEQFF | TGTGCCAGCAGGAGACTAGTCTACAATGAGCAGTTCTTC
once | TRBD1 | TRBJ2-7 | TRBV3-1/TRBV3-2 | CASSQSGQGFHEQYF | TGTGCCAGCAGCCAAAGCGGACAGGGGTTCCACGAGCAGTACTTC
few | TRBD2 | TRBJ2-7 | TRBV29-1 | CSVDIGGAYEQYF | TGCAGCGTCGATATCGGGGGGGCCTACGAGCAGTACTTC
few | NA | TRBJ1-5 | TRBV15 | CATSRDLKEEPQHF | TGTGCCACCAGCAGAGATCTGAAGGAGGAGCCCCAGCATTTT
few | NA | TRBJ2-7 | TRBV30 | CAWRLTRDSYEQYF | TGTGCCTGGAGGTTAACCCGGGACTCCTACGAGCAGTACTTC
NA | TRBD2 | TRBJ2-7 | TRBV5-4 | CASSFGTSGVYEQYF | TGTGCCAGCAGCTTTGGGACTAGCGGGGTTTACGAGCAGTACTTC
NA | NA | TRBJ1-6 | TRBV6-2/TRBV6-3 | CASSYRPAGSVDNSPLHF | TGTGCCAGCAGTTACCGCCCGGCAGGTTCCGTCGATAATTCACCCCTCCACTTT
NA | NA | TRBJ2-3 | TRBV9 | CASHNLGLATDTQYF | TGTGCCAGCCACAATCTGGGTTTAGCAACAGATACGCAGTATTTT
NA | NA | TRBJ1-3 | TRBV27 | CASSPLGRSSGNTIYF | TGTGCCAGCAGTCCCCTGGGCAGATCCTCTGGAAACACCATATATTTT
NA | TRBD2 | TRBJ2-7 | TRBV6-4 | CASSDSRAGGKSLEQYF | TGTGCCAGCAGTGACTCGAGAGCGGGAGGCAAATCGCTTGAGCAGTACTTC
NA | TRBD1 | TRBJ2-3 | TRBV28 | CASSQSGQGGFPTDTQYF | TGTGCCAGCAGTCAATCGGGACAGGGGGGGTTCCCCACAGATACGCAGTATTTT
NA | TRBD2 | TRBJ2-7 | TRBV6-2/TRBV6-3 | CASSHLAGFSYEQYF | TGTGCCAGCAGCCACCTAGCGGGATTCTCCTACGAGCAGTACTTC
NA | TRBD2 | TRBJ2-2 | TRBV7-8 | CASSSVAGISTGELFF | TGTGCCAGCAGCTCAGTAGCGGGAATTAGCACCGGGGAGCTGTTTTTT
NA | NA | TRBJ2-7 | TRBV2 | CASSELASLGEQYF | TGTGCCAGCAGTGAACTAGCGTCCCTGGGGGAGCAGTACTTC
NA | NA | TRBJ2-1 | TRBV6-4 | CASPAGGTRGQFF | TGTGCCAGCCCCGCCGGGGGAACCCGCGGGCAGTTCTTC
NA | NA | TRBJ2-5 | TRBV25-1 | CASSAVGRVQETQYF | TGTGCCAGCAGTGCAGTCGGGCGGGTCCAAGAGACCCAGTACTTC
NA | TRBD2 | TRBJ2-5 | TRBV24-1 | CATSESPGGRETQYF | TGTGCCACCAGTGAGTCGCCGGGGGGAAGAGAGACCCAGTACTTC
NA | NA | TRBJ1-2 | TRBV28 | CASTNGQSRDGYTF | TGTGCCAGCACCAACGGACAGAGCCGGGATGGCTACACCTTC
once | NA | TRBJ2-5 | TRBV24-1 | CATSVGQPQETQYF | TGTGCCACCAGTGTTGGACAGCCCCAAGAGACCCAGTACTTC
NA | TRBD2 | TRBJ2-1 | TRBV11-3 | CASSLESSGDNEQFF | TGTGCCAGCAGCTTAGAATCTAGCGGAGACAATGAGCAGTTCTTC
NA | NA | TRBJ1-6 | TRBV5-4 | CASSLDSNDNSPLHF | TGTGCCAGCAGCTTGGACAGTAATGATAATTCACCCCTCCACTTT
once | TRBD2 | TRBJ2-5 | TRBV2 | CASQPTATSGMDETQYF | TGTGCCAGCCAACCGACAGCGACTAGCGGGATGGATGAGACCCAGTACTTC
NA | NA | TRBJ1-2 | TRBV18 | CASSPGQGNGYTF | TGTGCCAGCTCACCGGGGCAGGGTAATGGCTACACCTTC
NA | NA | TRBJ2-6 | TRBV30 | CAWSPGQGLAGANVLTF | TGTGCCTGGAGTCCGGGACAGGGACTAGCTGGGGCCAACGTCCTGACTTTC
NA | TRBD2 | TRBJ2-1 | TRBV4-3 | CASSQDSWSGSSYNEQFF | TGCGCCAGCAGCCAAGATTCATGGAGCGGGAGCTCCTACAATGAGCAGTTCTTC
NA | NA | TRBJ1-4 | TRBV4-1 | CASSQGVQAYNEKLFF | TGCGCCAGCAGCCAAGGAGTACAGGCTTATAATGAAAAACTGTTTTTT
once | TRBD1 | TRBJ2-1 | TRBV30 | CAWSDRDRFYNEQFF | TGTGCCTGGAGTGACCGGGACAGGTTTTACAATGAGCAGTTCTTC
once | NA | TRBJ2-2 | TRBV7-9 | CASSLTRTGGTGELFF | TGTGCCAGCAGCTTAACGAGGACAGGAGGGACCGGGGAGCTGTTTTTT
NA | NA | TRBJ1-2 | TRBV6-5 | CASTRYSNYGYTF | TGTGCCAGCACCAGGTACTCTAACTATGGCTACACCTTC
NA | TRBD1 | TRBJ1-2 | TRBV10-3 | CAISGDRGDYGYTF | TGTGCCATCAGTGGGGACAGAGGCGACTATGGCTACACCTTC
NA | NA | TRBJ2-3 | TRBV18 | CASSPQQRTDTQYF | TGTGCCAGCTCACCACAACAGCGCACAGATACGCAGTATTTT
NA | NA | TRBJ1-5 | TRBV6-5 | CASSARSYPAQHF | TGTGCCAGCAGCGCCCGCTCCTATCCGGCCCAGCATTTT